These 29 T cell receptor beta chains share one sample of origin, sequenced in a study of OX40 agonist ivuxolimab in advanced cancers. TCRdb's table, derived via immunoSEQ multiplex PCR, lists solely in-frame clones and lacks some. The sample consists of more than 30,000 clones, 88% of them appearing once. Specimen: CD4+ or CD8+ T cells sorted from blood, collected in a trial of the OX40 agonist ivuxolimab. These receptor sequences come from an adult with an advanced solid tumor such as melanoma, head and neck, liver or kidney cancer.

The DNA for the CDR3 is TGTGCCAGCAGCCCTTCCGGGACAAACTACAATGAGCAGTTCTTC. Its protein product is CASSPSGTNYNEQFF. The chain links TRBV7-6 to TRBJ2-1; the D gene is possibly TRBD1 (6 bases). Deletions cut 5 bases from V and 3 bases from J, with 14 bases between. The germline CDR1 and CDR2 sequences are SGHVS and FNYEAQ. CDR3 length: 15 amino acids.

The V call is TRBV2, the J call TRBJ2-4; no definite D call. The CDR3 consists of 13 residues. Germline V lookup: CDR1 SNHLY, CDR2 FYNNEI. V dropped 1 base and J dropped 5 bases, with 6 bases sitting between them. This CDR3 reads CASSEGPQNIQYF. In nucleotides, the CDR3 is TGTGCCAGCAGTGAAGGGCCGCAAAACATTCAGTACTTC. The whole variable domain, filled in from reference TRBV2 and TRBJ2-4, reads EPEVTQTPSHQVTQMGQEVILRCVPISNHLYFYWYRQILGQKVEFLVSFYNNEISEKSEIFDDQFSVERPDGSNFTLKIRSTKLEDSAMYFCASSEGPQNIQYFGAGTRLSVL.

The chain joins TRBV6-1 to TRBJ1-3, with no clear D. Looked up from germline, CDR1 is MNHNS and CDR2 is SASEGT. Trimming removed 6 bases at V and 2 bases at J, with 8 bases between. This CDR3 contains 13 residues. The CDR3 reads CASSTIPGNTIYF. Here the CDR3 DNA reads TGTGCCAGCAGCACGATCCCTGGAAACACCATATATTTT.

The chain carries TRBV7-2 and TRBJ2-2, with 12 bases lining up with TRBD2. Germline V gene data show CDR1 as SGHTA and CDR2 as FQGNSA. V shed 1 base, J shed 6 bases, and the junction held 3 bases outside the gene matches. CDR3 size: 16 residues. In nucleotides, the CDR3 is TGTGCCAGCAGCTTAGGTTCTAGCGGGGGGGCCGGGGAGCTGTTTTTT. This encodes CASSLGSSGGAGELFF.

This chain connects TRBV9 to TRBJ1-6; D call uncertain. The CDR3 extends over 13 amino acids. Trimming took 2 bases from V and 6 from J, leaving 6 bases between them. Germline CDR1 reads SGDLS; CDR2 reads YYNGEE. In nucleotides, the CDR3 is TGTGCCAGCAGCGTCGGTGGTAATTCACCCCTCCACTTT. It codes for CASSVGGNSPLHF. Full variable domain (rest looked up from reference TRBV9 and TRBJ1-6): DSGVTQTPKHLITATGQRVTLRCSPRSGDLSVYWYQQSLDQGLQFLIQYYNGEERAKGNILERFSAQQFPDLHSELNLSSLELGDSALYFCASSVGGNSPLHFGNGTRLTVT.

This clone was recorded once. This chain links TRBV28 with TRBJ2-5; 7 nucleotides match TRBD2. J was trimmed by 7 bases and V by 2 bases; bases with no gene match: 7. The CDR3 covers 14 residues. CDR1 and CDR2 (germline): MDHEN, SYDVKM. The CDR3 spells CASSLRGGKGTQYF. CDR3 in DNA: TGTGCCAGCAGTTTACGGGGAGGGAAGGGGACCCAGTACTTC.

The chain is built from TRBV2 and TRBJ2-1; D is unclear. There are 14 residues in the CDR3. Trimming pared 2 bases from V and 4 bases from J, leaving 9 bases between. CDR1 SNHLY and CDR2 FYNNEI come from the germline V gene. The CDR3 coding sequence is TGTGCCAGCAGTGAACTAGGGCAGTACAATGAGCAGTTCTTC. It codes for CASSELGQYNEQFF. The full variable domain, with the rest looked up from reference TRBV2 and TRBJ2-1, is EPEVTQTPSHQVTQMGQEVILRCVPISNHLYFYWYRQILGQKVEFLVSFYNNEISEKSEIFDDQFSVERPDGSNFTLKIRSTKLEDSAMYFCASSELGQYNEQFFGPGTRLTVL.

CDR3 nucleotide sequence: TGCGCCAGCAGCCGGACGGGACAGGACGCCTACGAGCAGTACTTC. Translated: CASSRTGQDAYEQYF. The chain combines TRBV5-1 with TRBJ2-7; the match to TRBD1 covers 8 bases. Trimming took 4 bases from V and 2 from J; bases not matched to a gene: 8. Germline values: CDR1 SGHRS, CDR2 YFSETQ. This CDR3 region has 15 residues. The entire variable domain, with the rest obtained from reference TRBV5-1 and TRBJ2-7, is as follows: KAGVTQTPRYLIKTRGQQVTLSCSPISGHRSVSWYQQTPGQGLQFLFEYFSETQRNKGNFPGRFSGRQFSNSRSEMNVSTLELGDSALYLCASSRTGQDAYEQYFGPGTRLTVT.

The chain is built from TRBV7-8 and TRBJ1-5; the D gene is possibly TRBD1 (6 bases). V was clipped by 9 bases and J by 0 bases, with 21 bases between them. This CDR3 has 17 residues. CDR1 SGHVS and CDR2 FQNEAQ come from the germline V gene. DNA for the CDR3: TGTGCCAGTTCCTACAGGGCCCTGAGCCATAGCAATCAGCCCCAGCATTTT. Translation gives CASSYRALSHSNQPQHF.

The DNA of the CDR3 is TGTGCCAGTAGTAATCAGGGTTTCCTGGACAGTAGCAATCAGCCCCAGCATTTT. Translated: CASSNQGFLDSSNQPQHF. V is TRBV19 and J is TRBJ1-5; TRBD1 is a possible D gene (6 bases). Germline CDR1 and CDR2: LNHDA and SQIVND (reference sequence). This CDR3 comprises 18 residues. Trimming left V 4 bases short and J 0 bases short, with 19 bases between.

The CDR3 region has the DNA TGCGCCAGCAGCCAAGACACCGGGACTAGGGCGCACACCGGGGAGCTGTTTTTT. Its translation: CASSQDTGTRAHTGELFF. The chain employs TRBV4-1 and TRBJ2-2; the match to TRBD2 covers 8 bases. The CDR3 is 18 amino acids. With 0 bases clipped from V and 3 bases from J, the junction kept 9 bases outside the gene matches. The germline V gene encodes CDR1 MGHRA and CDR2 YSYEKL.

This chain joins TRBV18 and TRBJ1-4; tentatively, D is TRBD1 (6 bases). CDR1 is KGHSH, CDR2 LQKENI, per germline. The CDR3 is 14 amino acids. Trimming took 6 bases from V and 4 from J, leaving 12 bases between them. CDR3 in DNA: TGTGCCAGCTCCCCCAGGGGAGGTAATGAAAAACTGTTTTTT. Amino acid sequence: CASSPRGGNEKLFF.

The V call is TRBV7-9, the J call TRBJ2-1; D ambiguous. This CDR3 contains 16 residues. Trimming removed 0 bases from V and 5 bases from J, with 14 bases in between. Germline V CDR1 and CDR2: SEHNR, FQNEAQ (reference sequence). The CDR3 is CASSLAFGSLDNEQFF. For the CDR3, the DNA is TGTGCCAGCAGCTTAGCTTTTGGGTCGTTGGACAATGAGCAGTTCTTC.

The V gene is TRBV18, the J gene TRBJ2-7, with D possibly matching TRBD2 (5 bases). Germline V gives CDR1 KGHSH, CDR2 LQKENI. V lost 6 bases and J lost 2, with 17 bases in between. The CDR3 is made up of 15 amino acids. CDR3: CASSRDGLTAYEQYF. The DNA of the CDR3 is TGTGCCAGCTCCCGGGATGGGCTTACCGCCTACGAGCAGTACTTC.

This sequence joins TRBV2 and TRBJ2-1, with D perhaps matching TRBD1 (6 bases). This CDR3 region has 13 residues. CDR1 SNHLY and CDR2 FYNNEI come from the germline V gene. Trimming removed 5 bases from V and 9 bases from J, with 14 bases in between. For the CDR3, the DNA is TGTGCCAGCAGTTCTAACAGGGTTCGTGAGCAGTTCTTC. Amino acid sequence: CASSSNRVREQFF. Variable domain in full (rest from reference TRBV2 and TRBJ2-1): EPEVTQTPSHQVTQMGQEVILRCVPISNHLYFYWYRQILGQKVEFLVSFYNNEISEKSEIFDDQFSVERPDGSNFTLKIRSTKLEDSAMYFCASSSNRVREQFFGPGTRLTVL.

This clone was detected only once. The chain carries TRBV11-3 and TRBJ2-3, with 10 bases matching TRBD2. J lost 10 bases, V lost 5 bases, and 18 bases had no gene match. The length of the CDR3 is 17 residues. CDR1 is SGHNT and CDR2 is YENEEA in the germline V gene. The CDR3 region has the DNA TGTGCCAGCAGCCCAAACTTAGCGGGGGGCGGCCGGTATGCGCAGTATTTT. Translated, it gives CASSPNLAGGGRYAQYF.

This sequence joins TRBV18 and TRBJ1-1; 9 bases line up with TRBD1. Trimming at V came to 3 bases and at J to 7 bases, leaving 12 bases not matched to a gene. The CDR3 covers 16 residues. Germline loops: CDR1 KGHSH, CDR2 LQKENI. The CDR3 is CASSPDRGQMNDEAFF. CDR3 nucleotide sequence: TGTGCCAGCTCACCGGACAGGGGCCAAATGAACGATGAAGCTTTCTTT.

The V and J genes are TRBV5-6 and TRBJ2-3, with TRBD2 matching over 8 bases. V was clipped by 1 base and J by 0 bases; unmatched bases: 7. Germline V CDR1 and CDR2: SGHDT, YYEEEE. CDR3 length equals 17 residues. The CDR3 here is CASSLPPAGGSTDTQYF. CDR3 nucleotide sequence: TGTGCCAGCAGCTTGCCCCCCGCGGGGGGCAGCACAGATACGCAGTATTTT.

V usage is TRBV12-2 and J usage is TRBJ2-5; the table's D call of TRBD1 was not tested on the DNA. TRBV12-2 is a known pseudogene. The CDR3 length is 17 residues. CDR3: CASRLALGPGVRETQYF. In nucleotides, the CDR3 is TGTGCAAGTCGCTTAGCGCTGGGGCCAGGGGTTAGGGAGACCCAGTACTTC.

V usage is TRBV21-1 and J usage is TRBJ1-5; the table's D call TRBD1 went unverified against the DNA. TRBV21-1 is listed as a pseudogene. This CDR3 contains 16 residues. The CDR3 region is CADPGTVGALNQPQHF. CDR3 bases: TGTGCCGATCCGGGGACAGTGGGAGCTCTAAATCAGCCCCAGCATTTT.

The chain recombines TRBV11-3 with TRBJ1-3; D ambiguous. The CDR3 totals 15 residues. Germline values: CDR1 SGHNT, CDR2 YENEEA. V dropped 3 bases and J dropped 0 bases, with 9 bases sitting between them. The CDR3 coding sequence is TGTGCCAGCAGCTTGAGGCAAGACTCTGGAAACACCATATATTTT. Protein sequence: CASSLRQDSGNTIYF.

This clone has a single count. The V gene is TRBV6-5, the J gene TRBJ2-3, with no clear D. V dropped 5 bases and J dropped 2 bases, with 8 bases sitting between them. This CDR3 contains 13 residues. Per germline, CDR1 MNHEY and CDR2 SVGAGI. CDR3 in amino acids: CASSREYTDTQYF. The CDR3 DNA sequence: TGTGCCAGCAGTCGAGAGTACACAGATACGCAGTATTTT.

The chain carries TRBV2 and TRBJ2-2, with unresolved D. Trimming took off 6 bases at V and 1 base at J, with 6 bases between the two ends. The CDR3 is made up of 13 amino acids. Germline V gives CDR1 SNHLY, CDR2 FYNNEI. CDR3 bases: TGTGCCAGCAGCCTCCAGAACACCGGGGAGCTGTTTTTT. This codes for CASSLQNTGELFF.

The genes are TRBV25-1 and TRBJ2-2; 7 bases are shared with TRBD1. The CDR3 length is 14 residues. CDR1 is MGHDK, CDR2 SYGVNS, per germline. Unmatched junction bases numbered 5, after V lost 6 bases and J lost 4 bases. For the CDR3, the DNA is TGTGCCAGCAGAAAAACAGGGGTCACCGGGGAGCTGTTTTTT. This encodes CASRKTGVTGELFF.

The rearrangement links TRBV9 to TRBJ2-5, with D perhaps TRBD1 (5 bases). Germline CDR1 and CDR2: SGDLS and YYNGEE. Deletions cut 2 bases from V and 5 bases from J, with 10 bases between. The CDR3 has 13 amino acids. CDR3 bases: TGTGCCAGCAGCGTCACAGGAGTTGAGACCCAGTACTTC. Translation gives CASSVTGVETQYF.

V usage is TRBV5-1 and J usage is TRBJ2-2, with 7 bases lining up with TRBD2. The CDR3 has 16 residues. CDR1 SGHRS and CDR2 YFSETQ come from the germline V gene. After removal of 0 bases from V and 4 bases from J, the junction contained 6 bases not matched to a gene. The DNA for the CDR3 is TGCGCCAGCAGCTTGGTACTAGCGTGGTCCACCGGGGAGCTGTTTTTT. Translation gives CASSLVLAWSTGELFF. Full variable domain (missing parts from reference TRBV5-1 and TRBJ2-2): KAGVTQTPRYLIKTRGQQVTLSCSPISGHRSVSWYQQTPGQGLQFLFEYFSETQRNKGNFPGRFSGRQFSNSRSEMNVSTLELGDSALYLCASSLVLAWSTGELFFGEGSRLTVL.

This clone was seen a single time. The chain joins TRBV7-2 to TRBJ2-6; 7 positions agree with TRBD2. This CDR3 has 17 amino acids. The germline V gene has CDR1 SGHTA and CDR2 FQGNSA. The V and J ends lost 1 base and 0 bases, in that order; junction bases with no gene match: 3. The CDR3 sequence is CASSLVAGFSGANVLTF. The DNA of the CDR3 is TGTGCCAGCAGCTTAGTAGCGGGCTTCTCTGGGGCCAACGTCCTGACTTTC.

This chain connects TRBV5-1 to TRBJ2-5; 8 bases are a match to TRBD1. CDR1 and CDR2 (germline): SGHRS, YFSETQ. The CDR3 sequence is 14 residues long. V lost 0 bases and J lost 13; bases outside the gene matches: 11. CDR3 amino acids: CASSLVISQGAWYF. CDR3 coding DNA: TGCGCCAGCAGCTTGGTGATCAGTCAGGGGGCCTGGTACTTC.

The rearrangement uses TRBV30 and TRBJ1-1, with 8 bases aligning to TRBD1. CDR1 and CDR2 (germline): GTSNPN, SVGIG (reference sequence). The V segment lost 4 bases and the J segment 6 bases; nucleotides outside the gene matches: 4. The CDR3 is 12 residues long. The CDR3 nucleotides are TGTGCCTGGACAGGGGGCTGGGCTGAAGCTTTCTTT. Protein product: CAWTGGWAEAFF.